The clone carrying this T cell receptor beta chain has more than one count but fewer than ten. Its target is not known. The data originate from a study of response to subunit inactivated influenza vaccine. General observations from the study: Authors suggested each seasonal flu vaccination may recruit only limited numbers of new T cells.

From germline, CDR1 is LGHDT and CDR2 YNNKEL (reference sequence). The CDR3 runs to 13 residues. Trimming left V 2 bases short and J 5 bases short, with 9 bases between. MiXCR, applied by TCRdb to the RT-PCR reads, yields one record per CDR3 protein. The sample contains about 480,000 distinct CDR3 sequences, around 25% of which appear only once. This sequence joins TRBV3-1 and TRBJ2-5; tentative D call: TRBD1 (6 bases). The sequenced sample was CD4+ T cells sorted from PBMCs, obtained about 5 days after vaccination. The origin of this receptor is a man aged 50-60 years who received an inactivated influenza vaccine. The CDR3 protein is CASSQTGFETQYF. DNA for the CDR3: TGTGCCAGCAGCCAAACAGGGTTTGAGACCCAGTACTTC.